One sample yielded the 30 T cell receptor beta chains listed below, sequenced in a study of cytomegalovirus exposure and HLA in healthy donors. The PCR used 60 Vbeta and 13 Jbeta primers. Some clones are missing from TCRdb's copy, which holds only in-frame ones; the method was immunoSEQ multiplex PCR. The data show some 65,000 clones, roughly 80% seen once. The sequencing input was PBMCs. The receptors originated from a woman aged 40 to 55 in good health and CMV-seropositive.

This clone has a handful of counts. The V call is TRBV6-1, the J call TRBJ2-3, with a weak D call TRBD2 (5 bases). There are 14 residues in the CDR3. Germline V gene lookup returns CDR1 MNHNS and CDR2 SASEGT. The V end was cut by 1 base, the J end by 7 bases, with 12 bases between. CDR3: CASSEGSDYNTQYF. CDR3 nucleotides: TGTGCCAGCAGTGAAGGAAGCGACTATAATACGCAGTATTTT.

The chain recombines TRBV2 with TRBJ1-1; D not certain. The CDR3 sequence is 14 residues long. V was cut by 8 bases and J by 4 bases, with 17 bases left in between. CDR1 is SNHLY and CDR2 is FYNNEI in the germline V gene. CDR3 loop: CASASPSGSTEAFF. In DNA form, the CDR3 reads TGTGCCAGCGCCAGTCCCTCAGGCTCCACTGAAGCTTTCTTT. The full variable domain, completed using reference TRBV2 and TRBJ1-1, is EPEVTQTPSHQVTQMGQEVILRCVPISNHLYFYWYRQILGQKVEFLVSFYNNEISEKSEIFDDQFSVERPDGSNFTLKIRSTKLEDSAMYFCASASPSGSTEAFFGQGTRLTVV.

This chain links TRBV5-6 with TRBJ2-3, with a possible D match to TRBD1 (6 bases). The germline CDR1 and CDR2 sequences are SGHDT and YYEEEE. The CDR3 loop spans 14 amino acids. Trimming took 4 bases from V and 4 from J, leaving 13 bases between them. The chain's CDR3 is CASSSWDIPDTQYF. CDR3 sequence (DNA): TGTGCCAGCAGCAGCTGGGACATCCCAGATACGCAGTATTTT.

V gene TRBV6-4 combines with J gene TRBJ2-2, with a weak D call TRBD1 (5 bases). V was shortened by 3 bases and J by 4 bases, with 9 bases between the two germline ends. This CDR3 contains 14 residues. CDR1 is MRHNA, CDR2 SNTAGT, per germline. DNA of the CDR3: TGTGCCAGCAGTGAAGCAGGGCTCACCGGGGAGCTGTTTTTT. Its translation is CASSEAGLTGELFF.

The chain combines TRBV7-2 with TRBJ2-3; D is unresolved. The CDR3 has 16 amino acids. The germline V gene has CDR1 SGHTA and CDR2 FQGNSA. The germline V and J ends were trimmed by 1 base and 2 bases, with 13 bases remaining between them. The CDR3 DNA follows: TGTGCCAGCAGCTTAGGCCCTTCCGGTCCCACAGATACGCAGTATTTT. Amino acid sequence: CASSLGPSGPTDTQYF.

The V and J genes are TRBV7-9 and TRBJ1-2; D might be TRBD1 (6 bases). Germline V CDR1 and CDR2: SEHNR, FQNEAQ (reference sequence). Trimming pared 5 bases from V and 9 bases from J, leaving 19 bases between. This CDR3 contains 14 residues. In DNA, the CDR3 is TGTGCCAGCAGCCAGGGGCGAACGGGCGGTAGCTACACCTTC. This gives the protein CASSQGRTGGSYTF.

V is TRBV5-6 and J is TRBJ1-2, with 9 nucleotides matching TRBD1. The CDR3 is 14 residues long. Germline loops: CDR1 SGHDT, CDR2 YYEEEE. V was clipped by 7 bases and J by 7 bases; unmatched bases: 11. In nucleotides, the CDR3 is TGTGCCAGCGGGGAACAGGGGGCGTGGGGTGGCTACACCTTC. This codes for CASGEQGAWGGYTF.

CDR3 DNA sequence: TGTGCCAGCAGCTTGGACAGGGGGCTAAACTATGGCTACACCTTC. Protein: CASSLDRGLNYGYTF. The rearrangement joins TRBV6-1 to TRBJ1-2; 11 bases are shared with TRBD1. Germline V CDR1 and CDR2: MNHNS, SASEGT. The ends lost 6 bases at V and 2 bases at J; junction bases unmatched: 5. CDR3 length: 15 amino acids.

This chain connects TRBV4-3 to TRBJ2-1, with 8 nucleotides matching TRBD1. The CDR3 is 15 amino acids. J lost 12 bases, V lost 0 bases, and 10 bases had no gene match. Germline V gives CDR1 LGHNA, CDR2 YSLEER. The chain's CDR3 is CASSQDRRGQERQFF. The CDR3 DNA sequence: TGCGCCAGCAGCCAAGATCGAAGGGGACAGGAGAGGCAGTTCTTC.

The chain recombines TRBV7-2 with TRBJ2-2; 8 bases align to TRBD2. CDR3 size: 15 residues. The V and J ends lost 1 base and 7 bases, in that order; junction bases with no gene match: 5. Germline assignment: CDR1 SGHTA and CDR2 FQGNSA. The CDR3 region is CASSLDPSGLGELFF. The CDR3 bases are TGTGCCAGCAGCTTAGATCCTAGCGGGCTCGGGGAGCTGTTTTTT.

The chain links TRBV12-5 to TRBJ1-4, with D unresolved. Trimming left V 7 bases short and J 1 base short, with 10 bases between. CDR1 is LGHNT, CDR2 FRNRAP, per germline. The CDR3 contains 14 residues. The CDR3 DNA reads TGTGCTAGTGCCCCGGCAGGAACTAATGAAAAACTGTTTTTT. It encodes CASAPAGTNEKLFF. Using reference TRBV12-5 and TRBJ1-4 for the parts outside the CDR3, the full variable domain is DARVTQTPRHKVTEMGQEVTMRCQPILGHNTVFWYRQTMMQGLELLAYFRNRAPLDDSGMPKDRFSAEMPDATLATLKIQPSEPRDSAVYFCASAPAGTNEKLFFGSGTQLSVL.

The CDR3 region has the DNA TGTGCCAGTAGTCTTACAGGGGGCGACTCCTACGAGCAGTACTTC. Its translation is CASSLTGGDSYEQYF. The chain links TRBV19 to TRBJ2-7; 9 nucleotides agree with TRBD1. The CDR3 consists of 15 residues. V lost 5 bases, J lost 0 bases, and 5 bases stayed unmatched. Germline loops: CDR1 LNHDA, CDR2 SQIVND (reference sequence).

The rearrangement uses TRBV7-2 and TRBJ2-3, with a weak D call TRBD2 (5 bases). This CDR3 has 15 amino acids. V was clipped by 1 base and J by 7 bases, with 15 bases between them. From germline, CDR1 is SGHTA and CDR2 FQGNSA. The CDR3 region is CASSLDGMDWNTQYF. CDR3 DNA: TGTGCCAGCAGCTTAGATGGGATGGACTGGAATACGCAGTATTTT.

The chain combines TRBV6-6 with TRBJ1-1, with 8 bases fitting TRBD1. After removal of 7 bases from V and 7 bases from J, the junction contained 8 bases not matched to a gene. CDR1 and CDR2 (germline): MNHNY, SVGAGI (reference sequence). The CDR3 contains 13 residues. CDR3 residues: CASNLDRESEAFF. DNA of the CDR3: TGTGCCAGCAATCTGGACAGGGAGAGTGAAGCTTTCTTT.

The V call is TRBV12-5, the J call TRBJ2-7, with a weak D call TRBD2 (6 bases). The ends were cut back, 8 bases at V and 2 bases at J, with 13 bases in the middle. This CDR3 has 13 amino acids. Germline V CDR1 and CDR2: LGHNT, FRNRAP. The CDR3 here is CASLADTTYEQYF. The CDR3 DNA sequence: TGTGCTAGTTTAGCGGACACGACCTACGAGCAGTACTTC. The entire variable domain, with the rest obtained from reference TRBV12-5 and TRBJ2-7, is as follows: DARVTQTPRHKVTEMGQEVTMRCQPILGHNTVFWYRQTMMQGLELLAYFRNRAPLDDSGMPKDRFSAEMPDATLATLKIQPSEPRDSAVYFCASLADTTYEQYFGPGTRLTVT.

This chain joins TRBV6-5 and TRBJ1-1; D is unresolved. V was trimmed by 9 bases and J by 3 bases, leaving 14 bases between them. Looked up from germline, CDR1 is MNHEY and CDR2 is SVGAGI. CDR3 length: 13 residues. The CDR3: CASSVVRDTEAFF. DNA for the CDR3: TGTGCCAGTAGTGTCGTTCGGGACACTGAAGCTTTCTTT.

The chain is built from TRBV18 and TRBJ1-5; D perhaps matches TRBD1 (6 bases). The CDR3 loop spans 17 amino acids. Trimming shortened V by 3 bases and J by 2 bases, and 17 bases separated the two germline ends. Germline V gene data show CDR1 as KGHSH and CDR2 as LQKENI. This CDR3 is CASSPTGDIPRNQPQHF. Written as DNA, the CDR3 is TGTGCCAGCTCACCGACTGGGGACATCCCCCGCAATCAGCCCCAGCATTTT. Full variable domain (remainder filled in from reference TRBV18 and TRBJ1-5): NAGVMQNPRHLVRRRGQEARLRCSPMKGHSHVYWYRQLPEEGLKFMVYLQKENIIDESGMPKERFSAEFPKEGPSILRIQQVVRGDSAAYFCASSPTGDIPRNQPQHFGDGTRLSIL.

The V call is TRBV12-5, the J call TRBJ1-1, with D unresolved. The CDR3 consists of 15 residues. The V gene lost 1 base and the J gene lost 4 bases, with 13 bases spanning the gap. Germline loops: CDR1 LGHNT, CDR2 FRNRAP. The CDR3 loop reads CASGLAPRVATEAFF. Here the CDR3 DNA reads TGTGCTAGTGGTTTGGCGCCGAGGGTAGCCACTGAAGCTTTCTTT.

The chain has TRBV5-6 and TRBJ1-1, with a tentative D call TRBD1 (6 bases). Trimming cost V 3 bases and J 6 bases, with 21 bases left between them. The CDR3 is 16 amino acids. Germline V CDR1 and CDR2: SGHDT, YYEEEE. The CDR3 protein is CASSSPLQGGVAEAFF. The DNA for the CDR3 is TGTGCCAGCAGCTCCCCTTTACAGGGAGGGGTGGCTGAAGCTTTCTTT. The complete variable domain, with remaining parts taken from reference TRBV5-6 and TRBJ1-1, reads DAGVTQSPTHLIKTRGQQVTLRCSPKSGHDTVSWYQQALGQGPQFIFQYYEEEERQRGNFPDRFSGHQFPNYSSELNVNALLLGDSALYLCASSSPLQGGVAEAFFGQGTRLTVV.

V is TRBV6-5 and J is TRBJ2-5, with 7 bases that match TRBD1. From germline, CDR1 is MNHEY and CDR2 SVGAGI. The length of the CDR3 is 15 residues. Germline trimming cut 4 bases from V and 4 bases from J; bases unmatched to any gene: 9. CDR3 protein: CASSWSPTGRETQYF. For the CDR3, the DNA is TGTGCCAGCAGTTGGAGTCCGACAGGGAGAGAGACCCAGTACTTC.

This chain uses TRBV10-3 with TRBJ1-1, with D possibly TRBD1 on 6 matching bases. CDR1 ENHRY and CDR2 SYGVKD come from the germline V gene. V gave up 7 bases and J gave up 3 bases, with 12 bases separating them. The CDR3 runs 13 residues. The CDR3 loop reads CAITPRGDTEAFF. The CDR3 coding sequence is TGTGCCATCACCCCCAGGGGCGACACTGAAGCTTTCTTT.

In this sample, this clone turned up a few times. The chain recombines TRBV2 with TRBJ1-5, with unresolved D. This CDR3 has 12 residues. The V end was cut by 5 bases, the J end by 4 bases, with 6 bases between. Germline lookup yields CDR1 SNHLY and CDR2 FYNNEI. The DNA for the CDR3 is TGTGCCAGCAGTTTGCGAAATCAGCCCCAGCATTTT. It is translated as CASSLRNQPQHF.

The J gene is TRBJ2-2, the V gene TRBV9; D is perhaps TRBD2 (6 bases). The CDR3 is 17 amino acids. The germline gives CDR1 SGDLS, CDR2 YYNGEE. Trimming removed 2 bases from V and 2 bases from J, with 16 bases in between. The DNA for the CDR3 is TGTGCCAGCAGCGTGTGGGGGGTACTCACTAACACCGGGGAGCTGTTTTTT. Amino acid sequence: CASSVWGVLTNTGELFF.

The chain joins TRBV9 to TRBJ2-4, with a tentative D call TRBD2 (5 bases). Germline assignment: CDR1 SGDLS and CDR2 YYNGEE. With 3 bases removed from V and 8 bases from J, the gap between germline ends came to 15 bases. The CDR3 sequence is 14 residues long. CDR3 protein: CASSASPRRDIQYF. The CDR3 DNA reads TGTGCCAGCAGCGCTAGCCCCCGTAGGGACATTCAGTACTTC.

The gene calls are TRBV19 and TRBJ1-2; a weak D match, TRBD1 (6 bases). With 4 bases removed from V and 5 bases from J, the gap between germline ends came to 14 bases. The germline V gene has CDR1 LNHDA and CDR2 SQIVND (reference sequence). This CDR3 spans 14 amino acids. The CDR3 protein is CASSKAGDEYGYTF. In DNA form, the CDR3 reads TGTGCCAGTAGTAAGGCAGGGGATGAGTATGGCTACACCTTC.

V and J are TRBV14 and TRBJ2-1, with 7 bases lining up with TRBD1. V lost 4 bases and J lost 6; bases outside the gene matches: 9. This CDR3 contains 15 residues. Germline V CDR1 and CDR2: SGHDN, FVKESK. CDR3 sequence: CASSPWTGAANEQFF. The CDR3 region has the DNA TGTGCCAGCAGCCCCTGGACAGGAGCGGCCAATGAGCAGTTCTTC.

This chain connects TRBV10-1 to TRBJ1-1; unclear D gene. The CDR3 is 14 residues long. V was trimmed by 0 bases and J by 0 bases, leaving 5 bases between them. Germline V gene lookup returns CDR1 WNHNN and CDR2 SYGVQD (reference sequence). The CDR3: CASSESRVNTEAFF. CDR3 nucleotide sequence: TGCGCCAGCAGTGAGTCGCGGGTGAACACTGAAGCTTTCTTT.

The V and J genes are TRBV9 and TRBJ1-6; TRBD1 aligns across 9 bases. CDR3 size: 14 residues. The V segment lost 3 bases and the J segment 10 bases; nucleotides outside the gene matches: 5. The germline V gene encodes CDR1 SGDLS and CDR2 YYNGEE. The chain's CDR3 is CASSADRGGSPLHF. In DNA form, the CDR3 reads TGTGCCAGCAGCGCGGACAGGGGAGGCTCACCCCTCCACTTT.

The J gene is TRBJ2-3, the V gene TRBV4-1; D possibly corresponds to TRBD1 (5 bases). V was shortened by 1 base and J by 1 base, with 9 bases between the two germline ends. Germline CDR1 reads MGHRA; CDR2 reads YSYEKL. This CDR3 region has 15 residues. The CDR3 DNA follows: TGCGCCAGCAGCCAAGGTCCAGGGCGCACAGATACGCAGTATTTT. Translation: CASSQGPGRTDTQYF.

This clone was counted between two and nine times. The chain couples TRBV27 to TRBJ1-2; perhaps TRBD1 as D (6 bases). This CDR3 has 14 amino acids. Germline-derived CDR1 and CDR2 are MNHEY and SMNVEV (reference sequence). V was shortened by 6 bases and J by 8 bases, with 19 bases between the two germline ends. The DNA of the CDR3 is TGTGCCAGCAGCCAACAGGGTTCCACCCGAGGCTACACCTTC. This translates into CASSQQGSTRGYTF.